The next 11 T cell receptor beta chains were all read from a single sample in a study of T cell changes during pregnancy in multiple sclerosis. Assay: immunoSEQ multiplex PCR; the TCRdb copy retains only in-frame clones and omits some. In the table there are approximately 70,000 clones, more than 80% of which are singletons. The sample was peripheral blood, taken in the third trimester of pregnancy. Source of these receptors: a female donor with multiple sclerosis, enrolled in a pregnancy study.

In nucleotides, the CDR3 is TGTGCCAGCAGTTCCCCTGAGACTAGCGGGAGGGCCGTCTACGAGCAGTACTTC. It encodes CASSSPETSGRAVYEQYF. The chain carries TRBV27 and TRBJ2-7; 14 positions match TRBD2. V shed 4 bases, J shed 3 bases, and the junction held 11 bases outside the gene matches. The CDR3 has 18 residues. Germline CDR1 and CDR2: MNHEY and SMNVEV (reference sequence).

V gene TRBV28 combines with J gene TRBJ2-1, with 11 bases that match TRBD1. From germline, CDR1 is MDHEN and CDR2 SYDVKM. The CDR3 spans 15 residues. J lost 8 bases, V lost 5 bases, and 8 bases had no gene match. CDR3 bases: TGTGCCAGCAGTGTTCCGGGACAGGGGGTGGATGAGCAGTTCTTC. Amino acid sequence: CASSVPGQGVDEQFF.

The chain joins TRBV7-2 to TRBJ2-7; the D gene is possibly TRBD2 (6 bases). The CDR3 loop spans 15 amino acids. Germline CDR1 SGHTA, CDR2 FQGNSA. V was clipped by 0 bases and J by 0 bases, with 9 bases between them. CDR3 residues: CASSLAGGYSYEQYF. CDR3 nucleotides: TGTGCCAGCAGCTTAGCCGGAGGGTACTCCTACGAGCAGTACTTC.

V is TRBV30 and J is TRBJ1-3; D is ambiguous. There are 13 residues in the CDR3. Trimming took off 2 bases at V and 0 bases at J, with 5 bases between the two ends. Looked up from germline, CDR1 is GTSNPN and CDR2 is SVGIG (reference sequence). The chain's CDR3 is CAWSIDSGNTIYF. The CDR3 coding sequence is TGTGCCTGGAGTATAGACTCTGGAAACACCATATATTTT.

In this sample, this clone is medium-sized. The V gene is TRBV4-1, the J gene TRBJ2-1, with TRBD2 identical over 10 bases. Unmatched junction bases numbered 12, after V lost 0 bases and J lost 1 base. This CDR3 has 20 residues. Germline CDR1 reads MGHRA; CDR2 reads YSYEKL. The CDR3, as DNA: TGCGCCAGCAGCCAAGATTCGAAGTCCAGCGGGAGGGGATCCTACAATGAGCAGTTCTTC. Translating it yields CASSQDSKSSGRGSYNEQFF.

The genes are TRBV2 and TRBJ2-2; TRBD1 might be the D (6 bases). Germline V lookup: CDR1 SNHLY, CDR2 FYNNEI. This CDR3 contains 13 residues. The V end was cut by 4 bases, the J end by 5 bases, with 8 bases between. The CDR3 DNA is TGTGCCAGCAGTGCAGGGGCTACCGGGGAGCTGTTTTTT. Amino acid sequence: CASSAGATGELFF.

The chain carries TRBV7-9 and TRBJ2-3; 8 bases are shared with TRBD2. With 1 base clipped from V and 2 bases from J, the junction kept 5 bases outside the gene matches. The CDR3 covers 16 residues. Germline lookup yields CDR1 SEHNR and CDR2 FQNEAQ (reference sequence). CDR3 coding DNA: TGTGCCAGCAGCTTAGTACTAGCGGCGTTCACAGATACGCAGTATTTT. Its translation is CASSLVLAAFTDTQYF.

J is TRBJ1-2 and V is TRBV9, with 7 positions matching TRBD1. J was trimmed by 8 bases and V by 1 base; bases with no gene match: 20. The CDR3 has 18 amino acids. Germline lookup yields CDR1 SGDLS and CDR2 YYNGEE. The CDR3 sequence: CASSVFSVPIGGGEGYTF. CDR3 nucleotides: TGTGCCAGCAGCGTATTTTCGGTGCCGATAGGGGGCGGTGAGGGCTACACCTTC.

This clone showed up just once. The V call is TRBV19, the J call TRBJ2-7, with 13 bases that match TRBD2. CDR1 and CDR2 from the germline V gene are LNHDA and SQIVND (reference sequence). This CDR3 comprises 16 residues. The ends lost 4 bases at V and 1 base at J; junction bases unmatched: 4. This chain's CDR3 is CASSTLLAGGSYEQYF. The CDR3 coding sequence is TGTGCCAGTAGTACTTTACTAGCGGGAGGGTCCTACGAGCAGTACTTC.

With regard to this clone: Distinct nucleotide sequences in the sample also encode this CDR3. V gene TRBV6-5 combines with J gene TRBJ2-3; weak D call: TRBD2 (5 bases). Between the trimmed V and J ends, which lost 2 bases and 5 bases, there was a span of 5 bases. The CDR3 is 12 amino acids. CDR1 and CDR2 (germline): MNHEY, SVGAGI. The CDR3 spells CASSYRGDTQYF. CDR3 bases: TGTGCCAGCAGTTACCGGGGAGATACGCAGTATTTT.

The CDR3 region has the DNA TGTGCCATCAGTGAAGAGACAGAGCTCTACGAGCAGTACTTC. As protein: CAISEETELYEQYF. This chain uses TRBV10-3 with TRBJ2-7; D perhaps matches TRBD1 (5 bases). CDR1 and CDR2 (germline): ENHRY, SYGVKD. CDR3 length: 14 residues. V was pared by 3 bases and J by 3 bases, with 12 bases between.